This TCR beta chain is from a study of early T cells in non-severe SARS-CoV-2 infection. One entry per CDR3 protein, called by TCRdb with MiXCR from the 5' RACE reads. The data contain 28,000 or so distinct CDR3 sequences, 6% to 7% of them singletons. The clonotype was recovered from an adult who was a healthcare worker with PCR-confirmed SARS-CoV-2 infection or an uninfected control (not recorded which). The sample taken for sequencing was whole blood.

The CDR3 region is CASTRVGQISGVQYF. The CDR3 nucleotides are TGTGCCAGCACGCGAGTAGGGCAGATCTCCGGGGTCCAGTACTTC. The chain is built from TRBV12-3 or TRBV12-4 and TRBJ2-5; TRBD2 is a possible D gene (5 bases). Between the trimmed V and J ends, which lost 7 bases and 10 bases, there was a span of 25 bases. The CDR3 length is 15 residues.